The 10 T cell receptor beta chains below come from one sample, sequenced in a study of response to subunit inactivated influenza vaccine. TCRdb processed the RT-PCR reads anew with MiXCR; each CDR3 protein has one entry. The sample carries a few hundred thousand distinct CDR3 sequences, approximately 23% recorded once. The sequencing used PBMCs from blood, collected approximately 22 months after vaccination. All receptors come from a man in his fifties or sixties who received an inactivated influenza vaccine.

The chain links TRBV6-2 or TRBV6-3 to TRBJ1-1; possible D gene TRBD1, 5 bases. Trimming left V 2 bases short and J 6 bases short, with 19 bases between. CDR3 length: 16 residues. CDR1 is MNHEY and CDR2 is SVGEGT in the germline V gene. CDR3 sequence reads: CASSYPRLGRAAEAFF. The CDR3 DNA sequence: TGTGCCAGCAGTTACCCACGCTTAGGCAGGGCCGCTGAAGCTTTCTTT.

Only a few counts were recorded for this clonotype. The J gene is TRBJ1-6, the V gene TRBV25-1; D is unresolved. This CDR3 contains 15 residues. Germline CDR1 and CDR2: MGHDK and SYGVNS. V lost 2 bases and J lost 5, with 10 bases in between. This chain's CDR3 is CASSEELGDNSPLHF. The CDR3 coding sequence is TGTGCCAGCAGTGAAGAGTTAGGAGATAATTCACCCCTCCACTTT.

This clonotype was observed once. V gene TRBV11-1 combines with J gene TRBJ1-6; D is unclear. The germline V and J ends were trimmed by 5 bases and 0 bases, with 23 bases remaining between them. This CDR3 is built from 20 residues. CDR1 and CDR2 from the germline V gene are SGHAT and FQDESV (reference sequence). The CDR3 loop is CASSPWLMPEPSSYNSPLHF. For the CDR3, the DNA is TGTGCCAGCAGCCCCTGGCTGATGCCGGAACCTAGCTCCTATAATTCACCCCTCCACTTT. The full variable domain, in which reference TRBV11-1 and TRBJ1-6 provide the parts outside the CDR3, is EAEVAQSPRYKITEKSQAVAFWCDPISGHATLYWYRQILGQGPELLVQFQDESVVDDSQLPKDRFSAERLKGVDSTLKIQPAELGDSAMYLCASSPWLMPEPSSYNSPLHFGNGTRLTVT.

The chain employs TRBV7-2 and TRBJ1-4; TRBD1 is a possible D gene (6 bases). This CDR3 has 13 amino acids. Trimming shortened V by 5 bases and J by 12 bases, and 16 bases separated the two germline ends. Per germline, CDR1 SGHTA and CDR2 FQGNSA. The CDR3 nucleotides are TGTGCCAGCAGCCCTGGACAGACCGGGGAACTGTTTTTT. Translation: CASSPGQTGELFF.

This clonotype came up a few times. V is TRBV7-8 and J is TRBJ2-5; D gene uncertain. This CDR3 has 14 residues. From germline, CDR1 is SGHVS and CDR2 FQNEAQ. V lost 0 bases and J 7 bases, leaving 12 bases between the germline ends. The CDR3 DNA sequence: TGTGCCAGCAGCTTAGCGCAGGTGAAGGCGACCCAGTACTTC. Its translation: CASSLAQVKATQYF.

This clonotype was seen once. This chain connects TRBV7-3 to TRBJ2-5; 8 bases are shared with TRBD2. Germline values: CDR1 SGHTA, CDR2 FQGTGA. Unmatched junction bases numbered 7, after V lost 5 bases and J lost 5 bases. This CDR3 is 14 amino acids long. The CDR3 DNA is TGTGCCAGCAGCCAGTTAGGACTAGCCGAGACCCAGTACTTC. The encoded protein is CASSQLGLAETQYF.

CDR3 protein: CASSVTTNQPQHF. The CDR3 DNA follows: TGTGCCAGCAGTGTGACAACCAATCAGCCCCAGCATTTT. This sequence joins TRBV28 and TRBJ1-5; D unclear. This CDR3 has 13 amino acids. The germline V and J ends were trimmed by 5 bases and 3 bases, with 8 bases remaining between them. The germline gives CDR1 MDHEN, CDR2 SYDVKM.

The gene calls are TRBV25-1 and TRBJ2-1; the match to TRBD2 covers 10 bases. CDR3 length equals 17 residues. From germline, CDR1 is MGHDK and CDR2 SYGVNS. The V and J ends lost 1 base and 10 bases, in that order; junction bases with no gene match: 13. CDR3 bases: TGTGCCAGCAGTGAATCCCCCAGCGGGAGGGCCTTAGGGGAGCAGTTCTTC. This sequence encodes CASSESPSGRALGEQFF.

The chain couples TRBV2 to TRBJ2-2; TRBD1 aligns across 7 bases. CDR3 length equals 16 residues. V was clipped by 6 bases and J by 2 bases; unmatched bases: 9. The germline CDR1 and CDR2 sequences are SNHLY and FYNNEI. This CDR3 reads CASRRGLQGNTGELFF. The DNA for the CDR3 is TGTGCCAGCAGAAGGGGGCTCCAGGGCAACACCGGGGAGCTGTTTTTT.

The CDR3 here is CASSLGPDRRMNTEAFF. CDR3 DNA: TGCGCCAGCAGCTTGGGTCCTGACAGGCGGATGAACACTGAAGCTTTCTTT. This rearrangement joins TRBV5-1 to TRBJ1-1; possible D gene TRBD1, 6 bases. The CDR3 sequence is 17 residues long. The germline CDR1 and CDR2 sequences are SGHRS and YFSETQ. Trimming stripped 0 bases from V and 0 bases from J, with 15 bases between.